This TCR beta chain was found in a study of OX40 agonist ivuxolimab in advanced cancers. Study-level points and caveats: Still undetermined is the antigen specificity of the expanded peripheral T cells. Doses of 0.1 to 3.0 mg/kg were accompanied by clonal expansion of CD4+ and CD8+ blood T cells by week 6.

With respect to this clone: Antigen: not known.

Here immunoSEQ multiplex PCR was the method, and the copy in TCRdb shows in-frame clones only, minus some. Here the sample spans over 30,000 clones, 65% to 85% being singletons. Germline-derived CDR1 and CDR2 are MNHEY and SMNVEV (reference sequence). This CDR3 spans 18 amino acids. Trimming removed 5 bases at V and 0 bases at J, with 20 bases between. This TCR was sampled from an adult with an advanced solid tumor such as melanoma, head and neck, liver or kidney cancer. Material: CD4+ or CD8+ T cells sorted from blood, obtained in a trial of the OX40 agonist ivuxolimab. This sequence joins TRBV27 and TRBJ2-1, with D possibly being TRBD2 (5 bases). Here the CDR3 reads CASSLGGETSSSYNEQFF. CDR3 in DNA: TGTGCCAGCAGTCTGGGTGGGGAGACGTCTAGCTCCTACAATGAGCAGTTCTTC.